This T cell receptor (beta chain) was captured in a study of identical twins. Germline lookup yields CDR1 SGHRS and CDR2 YFSETQ. The CDR3 covers 13 residues. Trimming pared 8 bases from V and 0 bases from J, leaving 9 bases between. MiXCR, run by TCRdb on the 5' RACE reads, gives a single entry per CDR3 protein. The sample contains over 600,000 distinct CDR3 sequences, 21% of which appear only once. These same data were also listed under a study on T cells expressing NK-cell markers. That work contributes: Sorting was limited to alpha-beta TCR-expressing T cells with an anti-gamma-delta TCR antibody in several experiments. Where a few donors were concerned, these clonotypes also led the CD3+CD56-NKG2C+ fraction. What remained unclear was the HCMV specificity of expanded NKG2C+ T cell clones.

The chain uses TRBV5-1 and TRBJ2-1; the D is unclear. The specimen sequenced was PBMCs. This receptor was obtained from a woman under 30 in good health. Here the CDR3 reads CASQISSYNEQFF. The CDR3 DNA reads TGCGCCAGTCAGATCAGCTCCTACAATGAGCAGTTCTTC.